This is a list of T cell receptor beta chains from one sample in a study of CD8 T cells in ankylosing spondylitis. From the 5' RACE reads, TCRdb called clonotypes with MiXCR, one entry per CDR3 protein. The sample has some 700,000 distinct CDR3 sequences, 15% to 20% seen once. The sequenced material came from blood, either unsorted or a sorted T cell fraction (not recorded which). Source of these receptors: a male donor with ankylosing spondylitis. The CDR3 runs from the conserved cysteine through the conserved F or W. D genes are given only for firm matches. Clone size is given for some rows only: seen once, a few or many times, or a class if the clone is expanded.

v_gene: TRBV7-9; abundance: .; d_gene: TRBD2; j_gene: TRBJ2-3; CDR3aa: CASSQLADLTDTQYF; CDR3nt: TGTGCCAGCAGCCAACTAGCGGACCTCACAGATACGCAGTATTTT
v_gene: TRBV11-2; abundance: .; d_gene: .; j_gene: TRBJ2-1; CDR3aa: CASTTWDNEQFF; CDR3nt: TGTGCCAGCACCACTTGGGACAATGAGCAGTTCTTC
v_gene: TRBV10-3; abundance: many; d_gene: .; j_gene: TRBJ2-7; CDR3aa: CAISAIRGASYEQYF; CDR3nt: TGTGCCATCAGCGCGATCCGGGGGGCCTCCTACGAGCAGTACTTC
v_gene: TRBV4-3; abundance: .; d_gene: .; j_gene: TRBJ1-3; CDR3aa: CASSQEWARVPGNTIYF; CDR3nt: TGCGCCAGCAGCCAAGAGTGGGCCAGGGTCCCTGGAAACACCATATATTTT
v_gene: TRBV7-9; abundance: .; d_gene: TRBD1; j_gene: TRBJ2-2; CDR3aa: CASRRDRGSGELFF; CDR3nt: TGTGCCAGCAGGCGGGACAGGGGATCCGGGGAGCTGTTTTTT
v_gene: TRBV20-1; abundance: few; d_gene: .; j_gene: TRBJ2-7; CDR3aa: CSASLGGYYEQYF; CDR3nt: TGCAGTGCTAGCCTTGGTGGGTACTATGAGCAGTACTTC
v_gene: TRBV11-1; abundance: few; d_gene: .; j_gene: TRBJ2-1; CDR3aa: CASTPGDYNEQFF; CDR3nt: TGTGCCAGCACCCCCGGGGACTACAATGAGCAGTTCTTC
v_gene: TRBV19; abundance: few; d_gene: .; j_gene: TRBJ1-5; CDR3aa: CASSNGDNQPQHF; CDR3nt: TGTGCCAGTAGTAACGGGGACAATCAGCCCCAGCATTTT
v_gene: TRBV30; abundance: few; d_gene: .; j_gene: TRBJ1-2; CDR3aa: CAWSSSGGYTF; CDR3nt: TGTGCCTGGAGTTCGTCTGGTGGCTACACCTTC
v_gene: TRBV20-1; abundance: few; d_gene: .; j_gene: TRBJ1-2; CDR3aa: CSARGHSSGYTF; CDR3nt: TGCAGTGCTAGGGGTCATTCGAGTGGCTACACCTTC
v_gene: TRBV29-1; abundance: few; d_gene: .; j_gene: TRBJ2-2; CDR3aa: CSVVTTRDTGELFF; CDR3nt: TGCAGCGTTGTCACGACCAGGGACACCGGGGAGCTGTTTTTT
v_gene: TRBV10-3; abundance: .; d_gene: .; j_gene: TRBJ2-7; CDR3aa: CAISEDYEQYF; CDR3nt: TGTGCCATCAGTGAGGACTACGAGCAGTACTTC
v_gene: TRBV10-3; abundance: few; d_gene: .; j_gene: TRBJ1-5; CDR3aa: CAISEDLGANQPQHF; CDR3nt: TGTGCCATCAGTGAGGACCTCGGGGCCAATCAGCCCCAGCATTTT
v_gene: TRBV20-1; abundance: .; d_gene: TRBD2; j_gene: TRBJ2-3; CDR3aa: CSAGRRAGGRDTQYF; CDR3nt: TGCAGTGCTGGGCGGCGAGCGGGAGGGAGAGATACGCAGTATTTT
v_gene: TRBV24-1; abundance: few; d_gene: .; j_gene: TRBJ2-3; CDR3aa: CATSDLQATDTQYF; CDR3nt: TGTGCCACCAGTGATTTGCAAGCGACCGATACGCAGTATTTT